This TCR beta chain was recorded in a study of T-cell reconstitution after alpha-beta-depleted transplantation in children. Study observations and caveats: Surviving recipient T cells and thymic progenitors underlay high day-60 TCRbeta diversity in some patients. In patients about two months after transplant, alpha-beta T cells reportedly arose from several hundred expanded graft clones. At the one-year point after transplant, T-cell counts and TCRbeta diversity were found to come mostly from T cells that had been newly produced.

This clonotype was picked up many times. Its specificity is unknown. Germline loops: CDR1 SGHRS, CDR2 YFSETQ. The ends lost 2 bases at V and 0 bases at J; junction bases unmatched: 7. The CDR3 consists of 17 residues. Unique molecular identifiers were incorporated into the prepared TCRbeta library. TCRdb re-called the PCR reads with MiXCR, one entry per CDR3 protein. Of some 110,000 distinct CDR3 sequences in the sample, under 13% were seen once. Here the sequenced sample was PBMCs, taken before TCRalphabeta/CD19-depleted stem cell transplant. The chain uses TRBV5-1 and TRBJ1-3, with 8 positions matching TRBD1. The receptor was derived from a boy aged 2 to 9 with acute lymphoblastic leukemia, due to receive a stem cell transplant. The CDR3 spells CASSFTTGEGSGNTIYF. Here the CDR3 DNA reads TGCGCCAGCAGCTTCACGACAGGGGAGGGCTCTGGAAACACCATATATTTT.